This entry concerns a single TCR beta chain. It was during active infection that Seattle patients were enrolled and then longitudinally followed. Methods used by the authors: It was from reference gene primer amplification that nucleated cell counts were estimated. Profiling relied on immunoSEQ multiplex PCR, and the TCRdb table lists in-frame clones only, not all of them. The V and J calls and the clone size are those of that table, but D and trimming were determined from the DNA. The top ten clones hold around 11% of a sample with about 180,000 clones, about 81% of them seen once. The sample belongs to a study of blood T cell repertoires in COVID-19. The CDR3 is made up of 13 amino acids. Trimming removed 7 bases at V and 0 bases at J, with 7 bases between. Germline CDR1 and CDR2: KGHDR and SFDVKD.

This receptor was taken from a woman at least 80 years old with COVID-19, enrolled during active disease. Sequencing used peripheral blood. V gene TRBV24-1 combines with J gene TRBJ2-3, with D unclear. CDR3 sequence: CATSRTSTDTQYF. CDR3 DNA: TGTGCCACCAGCCGAACTAGCACAGATACGCAGTATTTT.